This T cell receptor beta chain was documented in a study of Ad26.COV2.S vaccination and SARS-CoV-2 variants. About the research overall: Ad26.COV2.S given intramuscularly, once or twice 56 days apart. Broader study findings: In vaccinated individuals, spike-specific CD8+ and CD4+ T cell responses reportedly displayed substantial breadth.

The CDR3 runs 16 residues. Germline CDR1 is MGHRA and CDR2 is YSYEKL. V lost 5 bases to trimming and J lost 4 bases, with 17 bases between them. Using immunoSEQ multiplex PCR, the repertoire was profiled, and TCRdb retains in-frame clones only, with some absent. The table shows about 390,000 clones, with 88% occurring only once. Treatment denoted: about 20 received Ad26.COV2.S at low or high dose, single or two shots; about 5 received placebo; per-sample allocation not given. All samples were drawn on day 63, counting from the first vaccine or placebo injection. Within Boston, the person who donated was an adult of 18-55 years. With respect to this clone: Its antigen is currently unknown.

The input for sequencing was peripheral blood, taken in a trial of Ad26.COV2.S vaccine versus placebo. The chain combines TRBV4-1 with TRBJ2-2, with a tentative D call TRBD2 (8 bases). The clonotype comes from a person between 18 and 65 years old who received the Ad26.COV2.S COVID-19 vaccine or a placebo. This chain's CDR3 is CASSERQGLGTGELFF. DNA for the CDR3: TGCGCCAGCAGCGAAAGACAGGGACTAGGCACCGGGGAGCTGTTTTTT.